What follows describes a single T cell receptor (beta chain). No antigen is known for it. These data belong to a study of cytomegalovirus exposure and HLA in healthy donors. Vbeta (60) and Jbeta (13) primers were used in the PCR. Some clones are missing from TCRdb's copy, which holds only in-frame ones; the method was immunoSEQ multiplex PCR. The repertoire holds about 140,000 clones, with around 81% as singletons. Broader study findings: The study found most TCR sequences rare, yet found some public TCRs in many donors. In vitro work confirmed that three CMV-associated chains recognize CMV antigens.

Trimming removed 3 bases from V and 7 bases from J, with 17 bases in between. Germline CDR1 MGHRA, CDR2 YSYEKL. The CDR3 totals 15 residues. The chain recombines TRBV4-1 with TRBJ2-3; possibly TRBD2 for D (6 bases). The sample taken for sequencing was PBMCs. The clonotype was recovered from a man aged 50 to 59 in good health and CMV-seronegative. The CDR3 sequence is CASSQDRTRGNTQYF. The CDR3 DNA is TGCGCCAGCAGCCAGGACCGGACTCGCGGGAATACGCAGTATTTT.